These 3 T cell receptor beta chains were sequenced from one sample in a study of cytotoxic CD8 clonotypes in ibrutinib-treated CLL. Sequenced by immunoSEQ multiplex PCR; TCRdb stores in-frame clones only, minus some. There are about 50,000 clones in the sample; 45% to 60% occur only once, and 25% to 30% lies in the top ten. The sample was PBMCs, taken after 24 months of ibrutinib treatment. These receptor sequences come from a human donor with chronic lymphocytic leukemia.

The gene calls are TRBV9 and TRBJ2-7; D gene uncertain. The CDR3 sequence is 14 residues long. The V end was cut by 2 bases, the J end by 2 bases, with 11 bases between. Germline V CDR1 and CDR2: SGDLS, YYNGEE. CDR3 coding DNA: TGTGCCAGCAGCGTTCAACAGACCCCCTACGAGCAGTACTTC. This codes for CASSVQQTPYEQYF.

The chain links TRBV10-3 to TRBJ2-3; 7 bases are shared with TRBD2. The CDR3 runs 16 residues. Unmatched junction bases numbered 10, after V lost 5 bases and J lost 2 bases. Germline V gene data show CDR1 as ENHRY and CDR2 as SYGVKD. CDR3: CAISSPGGGYTDTQYF. CDR3 sequence (DNA): TGTGCCATCAGTTCCCCCGGCGGGGGTTACACAGATACGCAGTATTTT.

The V and J genes are TRBV7-9 and TRBJ2-5, with 8 bases that match TRBD1. The CDR3 consists of 16 residues. Germline CDR1 and CDR2: SEHNR and FQNEAQ (reference sequence). Germline trimming cut 1 base from V and 7 bases from J; bases unmatched to any gene: 11. CDR3 bases: TGTGCCAGCAGCTTAGAACCAGGACAGGGCCGCGGGACCCAGTACTTC. Translation: CASSLEPGQGRGTQYF.